This TCR beta chain was captured in a study of blood T cell repertoires in COVID-19. Background on the study: The samples span acute and convalescent COVID-19 from the United States, Italy and Spain. The cDNA or gDNA used as material had been derived from T cells, B-cell-depleted T cells, or PBMCs.

Authors' methods: Amplification with reference gene primers provided the estimates of nucleated cell counts. TCRdb's copy holds only in-frame clones and misses some; the assay was immunoSEQ multiplex PCR. Clone size and V and J calls were adopted from that table, with D and trimming inferred from the DNA. Here the sample spans some 42,000 clones, roughly 92% being singletons. This CDR3 comprises 12 residues. V lost 8 bases to trimming and J lost 3 bases, with 10 bases between them. Germline CDR1 is LNHDA and CDR2 is SQIVND (reference sequence). This sequence originates from a man aged 50-60 years with active COVID-19. Sequencing used peripheral blood. The genes are TRBV19 and TRBJ1-2, with D unresolved. CDR3 region: CASQDRDYGYTF. DNA for the CDR3: TGTGCCAGTCAAGACCGGGACTATGGCTACACCTTC.